This TCR beta chain was retrieved from a study of CD8 T cells in seronegative destructive rheumatoid arthritis (dated by TCRdb to about 2020). As for the study more broadly: At the time of sampling, seven of the eight CND-RA patients were on biological drugs. Comparison cohorts of seropositive RA, seronegative RA and healthy controls came from an earlier published TCRbeta dataset rather than new sequencing. Researchers compared peripheral CD8+ TCRbeta repertoires from patients with CCP-negative destructive rheumatoid arthritis (CND-RA) against repertoires from newly diagnosed seropositive RA, seronegative RA and healthy controls. Beyond this particular receptor, the publication reports: Without diagnostic samples, TCR repertoire differences may partly reflect poor disease control over the years rather than being present at onset. Once age was adjusted for, the CD8+ TCRbeta repertoires of CND-RA patients appeared less diverse and more clonal than the repertoires of other RA subtypes. More CMV-reactive and fewer influenza A-reactive CD8+ TCRbeta sequences were observed in CND-RA repertoires than in controls and other RA subtypes. No public clonotype enrichment survived Benjamini-Hochberg correction across the 90,000 to 150,000 clonotypes tested. The small size of the CND-RA cohort was acknowledged as a limitation of the study. CND-RA patients appeared to carry a distinct set of enriched public clonotypes, which the authors read as support for a separate disease subset.

The CND-RA patients tested negative on the clinical CCP2 antibody test, and joint destruction in these patients kept progressing despite active therapy. All CND-RA patients were characterized by typical joint destruction in wrists and ankles and by failure of conventional anti-rheumatic therapy. CND-RA patients were sampled after long disease histories, spanning decades in several cases, rather than at diagnosis. Roughly 50 millilitres of EDTA-anticoagulated peripheral blood were drawn from each patient. Peripheral blood mononuclear cells were isolated by Ficoll-Paque PLUS density gradient separation. Using AutoMACS magnetic bead positive selection, CD8+ cells were isolated from either fresh or cryopreserved PBMCs, and flow cytometry was used to check purity. Genomic DNA was extracted with Nucleospin Tissue or Tissue XS kits and quantified on a Qubit 2.0 fluorometer. Spanning cysteine to phenylalanine, the CDR3 consists of 16 amino acids. Solely the CDR3 DNA is kept, with 48 bases framed from the first base. In the germline V gene, CDR1 corresponds to SGHVS and CDR2 to FNYEAQ. Clipping removes 4 bases from V and 4 bases from J, with 12 as the unmatched junction base count.

Genomic DNA from CD8+ cells was used for TCRbeta sequencing, which was performed according to the manufacturer's instructions. A genomics technology centre in Finland ran the TCRbeta sequencing, which was done with the immunoSEQ assay. The authors processed their data as follows. Clonotype tables produced by the immunoSEQ preprocessing pipeline were converted into VDJtools format, and non-productive clonotypes were filtered out. Any sample with fewer than 10,000 reads was excluded, the remaining samples were subsampled to 10,000 reads, and most of the eight CND-RA samples made it through. The VDJtools CalcDiversityStats function was applied to data subsampled to 10,000 reads to calculate Shannon-Wiener, Simpson and clonality indices. Non-singleton TCRbeta clonotypes were hard-matched, with no mismatches allowed, against VDJdb to infer antigen specificity. CDR3 sequences that differed by a single amino acid (Hamming distance 1) were grouped into clusters that potentially share antigen targets. After groups were resampled to six samples, public clonotypes were tested for group enrichment with one-sided Fisher's exact tests, and this procedure was repeated ten times. The immuneACCESS repertoire file appears here via TCRdb, limited to in-frame rearrangements. These files lack a portion of the clones; in checked studies, under half of the deficit traces to unresolved V genes, and the cause of the others is not known. V, J and clone size derive from that table, while D and trimming were established from the DNA sequence. Recorded for this sample are roughly 13,000 clones; around four fifths of them occurred a single time. Clones ranked in the top ten supply 25% to 30% of the sample.

Points on this clone: Its cognate antigen has yet to be identified. The sample holds no much larger clone one base away, and base qualities are not on file.

The receptor was isolated from a woman aged 25 to 50 with seronegative destructive rheumatoid arthritis. The chain links TRBV7-6 with TRBJ1-1, and TRBD1 aligns with 7 junction nucleotides. Sample: CD8+ T cells from blood. The CDR3: CASSSGPGQLFTEAFF. The base sequence is TGTGCCAGCAGCTCGGGACCGGGACAGTTGTTCACTGAAGCTTTCTTT. The entire variable domain, with the stretches around the CDR3 drawn from the reference TRBV7-6 and TRBJ1-1 proteins, is GAGVSQSPRYKVTKRGQDVALRCDPISGHVSLYWYRQALGQGPEFLTYFNYEAQQDKSGLPNDRFSAERPEGSISTLTIQRTEQRDSAMYRCASSSGPGQLFTEAFFGQGTRLTVV.